These 7 T cell receptor beta chains were sequenced from one sample in a study of T cell responses to AZD1222 COVID-19 vaccine. Assay used: immunoSEQ multiplex PCR; TCRdb lists only in-frame clones, some missing. The sample consists of roughly 250,000 clones, over 85% of them appearing once. The sequencing used peripheral blood, collected on day 0 of AZD1222 vaccination. These receptor sequences come from an adult in good health.

This sequence joins TRBV5-5 and TRBJ2-2; no firm D call. Germline V gene sequence: CDR1 SGHKS, CDR2 YYEKEE (reference sequence). The CDR3 consists of 14 residues. V was trimmed by 7 bases and J by 0 bases, leaving 10 bases between them. CDR3 in amino acids: CASSLIANTGELFF. The CDR3 nucleotides are TGTGCCAGCTCTCTGATCGCGAACACCGGGGAGCTGTTTTTT.

This rearrangement joins TRBV7-8 to TRBJ2-5, with TRBD2 matching over 9 bases. J lost 5 bases, V lost 5 bases, and 15 bases had no gene match. This CDR3 comprises 17 residues. Germline CDR1 is SGHVS and CDR2 is FQNEAQ. The CDR3 reads CASSLWTSASFRETQYF. For the CDR3, the DNA is TGTGCCAGCAGCCTCTGGACTAGCGCGAGCTTCAGGGAGACCCAGTACTTC.

V usage is TRBV3-1 (or the pseudogene TRBV3-2) and J usage is TRBJ2-7; possible D gene TRBD2, 6 bases. The V and J ends lost 8 bases and 5 bases respectively, with 16 bases between them. Germline values: CDR1 LGHDT, CDR2 YNNKEL (reference sequence). This CDR3 is built from 13 residues. The CDR3 here is CASAGTGGDEQYF. The CDR3 DNA is TGTGCCAGCGCCGGGACTGGGGGAGACGAGCAGTACTTC.

The chain employs TRBV9 and TRBJ2-1; D perhaps matches TRBD1 (6 bases). Germline V gene data show CDR1 as SGDLS and CDR2 as YYNGEE. V was shortened by 2 bases and J by 7 bases, with 7 bases between the two germline ends. The CDR3 runs 12 residues. CDR3 residues: CASSVTGNEQFF. Written as DNA, the CDR3 is TGTGCCAGCAGCGTCACAGGGAATGAGCAGTTCTTC.

This chain's CDR3 is CASSGGVAGGRETQYF. As DNA, the CDR3 is TGTGCCAGCAGTGGGGGAGTAGCGGGGGGGCGAGAGACCCAGTACTTC. This chain connects TRBV6-2 or TRBV6-3 to TRBJ2-5; 11 bases map to TRBD2. V trimming: 5 bases; J trimming: 4 bases; junction bases outside the gene matches: 9. CDR1 MNHEY and CDR2 SVGEGT come from the germline V gene. The CDR3 contains 16 residues.

The rearrangement links TRBV19 to TRBJ1-1; TRBD1 might be the D (5 bases). The CDR3 is 15 amino acids. The germline V and J ends were trimmed by 2 bases and 1 base, with 11 bases remaining between them. Per the germline V gene, CDR1 is LNHDA and CDR2 is SQIVND (reference sequence). CDR3 coding DNA: TGTGCCAGTAGTATATGGAGGGGTTGGAACACTGAAGCTTTCTTT. It yields the protein CASSIWRGWNTEAFF.

The J gene is TRBJ2-2, the V gene TRBV27; D tentatively fits TRBD1 or TRBD2 (5 bases each). The CDR3 runs 14 residues. V shed 3 bases and J shed 6 bases, with 11 bases lying between them. Germline V gives CDR1 MNHEY, CDR2 SMNVEV (reference sequence). The CDR3 here is CASSFGTVPGELFF. In DNA form, the CDR3 reads TGTGCCAGCAGTTTTGGGACGGTCCCCGGGGAGCTGTTTTTT.